Ten or more counts support the clone carrying this TCR beta chain. A much larger clone is a single base away; this may be a read error. TCRdb passed the PCR reads through MiXCR, listing each CDR3 protein once. The repertoire holds some 25,000 distinct CDR3 sequences, with more than 30% as singletons. This sample is drawn from a study of tumor-infiltrating lymphocytes in oesophageal squamous cell carcinoma. The CDR3 is 15 amino acids. The V and J ends lost 7 bases and 7 bases respectively, with 23 bases between them. Germline CDR1 MNHNS, CDR2 SASEGT. Sequenced input: esophageal tumor tissue. This TCR derives from a male donor with esophageal squamous cell carcinoma. The chain uses TRBV6-1 and TRBJ2-7; D possibly matches TRBD1 or TRBD2 (7 bases each). CDR3 protein: CASIDRVGDYNEQYF. The CDR3 DNA follows: TGTGCCAGCATCGACAGGGTTGGGGACTACAATGAGCAGTACTTC.